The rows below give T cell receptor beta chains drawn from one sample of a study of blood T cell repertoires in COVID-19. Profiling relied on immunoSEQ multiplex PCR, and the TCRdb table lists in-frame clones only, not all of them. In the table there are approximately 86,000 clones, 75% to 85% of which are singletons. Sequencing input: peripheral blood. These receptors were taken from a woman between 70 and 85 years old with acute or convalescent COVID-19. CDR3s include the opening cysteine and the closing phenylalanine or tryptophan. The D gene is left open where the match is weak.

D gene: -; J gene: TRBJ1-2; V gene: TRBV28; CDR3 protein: CASSLSAIYGYTF
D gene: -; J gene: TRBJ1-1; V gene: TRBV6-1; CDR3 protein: CASSESEGGGNTEAFF
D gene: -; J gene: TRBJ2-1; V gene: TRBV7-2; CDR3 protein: CASSAQQVTEQFF
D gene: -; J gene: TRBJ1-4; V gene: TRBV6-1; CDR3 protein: CASSELRDSATNEKLFF
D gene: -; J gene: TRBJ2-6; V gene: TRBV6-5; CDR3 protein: CASTRVVSGANVLTF
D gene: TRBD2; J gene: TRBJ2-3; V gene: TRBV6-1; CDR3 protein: CASSTAGAHTDTQYF
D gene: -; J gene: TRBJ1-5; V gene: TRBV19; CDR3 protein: CASSQGFRQPQHF
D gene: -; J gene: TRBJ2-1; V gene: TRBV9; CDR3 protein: CASSVGVNEQFF
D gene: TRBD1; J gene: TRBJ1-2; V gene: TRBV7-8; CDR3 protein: CASSARDSYFSRYTF
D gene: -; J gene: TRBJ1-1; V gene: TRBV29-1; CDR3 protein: CSARAAWGTEAFF
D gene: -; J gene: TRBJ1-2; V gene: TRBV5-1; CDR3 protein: CASRVLGDYGYTF
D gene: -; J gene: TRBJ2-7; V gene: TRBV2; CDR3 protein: CASTLTRTSYEQYF
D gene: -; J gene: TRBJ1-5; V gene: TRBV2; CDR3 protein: CASSVEDRAHQPQHF
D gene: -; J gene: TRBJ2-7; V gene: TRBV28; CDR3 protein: CASKRNEPYEQYF
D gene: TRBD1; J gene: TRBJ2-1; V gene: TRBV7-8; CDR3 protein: CASRPPGQPSYNEQFF
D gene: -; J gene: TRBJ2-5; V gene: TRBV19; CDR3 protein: CASRQNGAETQYF
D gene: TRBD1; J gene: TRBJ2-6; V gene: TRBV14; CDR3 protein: CASSQQTGAGANVLTF
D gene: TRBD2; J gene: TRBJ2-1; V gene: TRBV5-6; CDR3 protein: CASSTGLGWGYNEQFF
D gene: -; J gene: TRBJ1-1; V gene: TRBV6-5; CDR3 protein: CASSYDKDLGTEAFF
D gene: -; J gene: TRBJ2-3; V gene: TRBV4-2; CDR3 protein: CASSQDPVGVADTQYF
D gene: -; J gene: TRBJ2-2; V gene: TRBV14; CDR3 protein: CASGPSGGGAGELFF
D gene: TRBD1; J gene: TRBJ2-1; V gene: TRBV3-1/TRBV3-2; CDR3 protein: CASSRGQVYNEQFF
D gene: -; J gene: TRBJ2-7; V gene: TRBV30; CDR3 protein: CAWSDGNEQYF
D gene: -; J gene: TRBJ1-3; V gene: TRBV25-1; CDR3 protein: CARKMGLNTIYF